One and the same sample provided the 32 T cell receptor beta chains below, sequenced in a study of cytomegalovirus exposure and HLA in healthy donors. In the PCR, 60 Vbeta and 13 Jbeta primers were used. Assay used: immunoSEQ multiplex PCR; TCRdb lists only in-frame clones, some missing. The sample holds 90,000 to 150,000 clones; approximately 80% are singletons and the top ten take around 2%. The source material was PBMCs. The receptors were gathered from a man in his forties or fifties in good health and CMV-seronegative.

On this clone itself: The sample holds other DNA sequences that translate to the same CDR3. The CDR3 sequence: CASSRETQYF. The CDR3 DNA reads TGTGCCAGCAGTCGAGAGACCCAGTACTTC. The rearrangement joins TRBV25-1 to TRBJ2-5; D remains unclear. The CDR3 extends over 10 amino acids. Trimming took 5 bases from V and 4 from J, leaving 2 bases between them. Germline loops: CDR1 MGHDK, CDR2 SYGVNS.

The rearrangement joins TRBV6-5 to TRBJ1-2; D is ambiguous. The CDR3 runs to 15 residues. Germline loops: CDR1 MNHEY, CDR2 SVGAGI. V was clipped by 0 bases and J by 3 bases, with 11 bases between them. The CDR3, as DNA: TGTGCCAGCAGTTACTCGAGTAACGGTTACTATGGCTACACCTTC. Translating gives CASSYSSNGYYGYTF.

This clone was observed a handful of times. This CDR3 is CASSWTGNEQFF. The CDR3 bases are TGTGCCAGCAGCTGGACAGGGAATGAGCAGTTCTTC. The chain joins TRBV7-9 to TRBJ2-1; 8 nucleotides align to TRBD1. Per the germline V gene, CDR1 is SEHNR and CDR2 is FQNEAQ (reference sequence). The CDR3 loop spans 12 amino acids. With V trimmed by 4 bases and J by 7 bases, 0 bases remained unmatched.

The chain joins TRBV18 to TRBJ2-5, with D unresolved. Trimming removed 4 bases at V and 0 bases at J, with 3 bases between. CDR1 is KGHSH and CDR2 is LQKENI in the germline V gene. The CDR3 is made up of 12 amino acids. DNA of the CDR3: TGTGCCAGCTCACACTACCAAGAGACCCAGTACTTC. Encoded protein: CASSHYQETQYF.

The chain couples TRBV5-1 to TRBJ2-5, with no clear D. Germline V gives CDR1 SGHRS, CDR2 YFSETQ. This CDR3 spans 13 amino acids. V gave up 0 bases and J gave up 2 bases, with 5 bases separating them. The CDR3 region has the DNA TGCGCCAGCAGCTTGGAAGCACAAGAGACCCAGTACTTC. It translates to CASSLEAQETQYF. Drawing the rest from reference TRBV5-1 and TRBJ2-5, the complete variable domain is KAGVTQTPRYLIKTRGQQVTLSCSPISGHRSVSWYQQTPGQGLQFLFEYFSETQRNKGNFPGRFSGRQFSNSRSEMNVSTLELGDSALYLCASSLEAQETQYFGPGTRLLVL.

This clone has just one count. CDR3 protein: CASIQRRTTYNEQFF. As DNA, the CDR3 is TGTGCCAGCATCCAACGGAGAACAACCTACAATGAGCAGTTCTTC. The chain recombines TRBV28 with TRBJ2-1; D remains ambiguous. Germline lookup yields CDR1 MDHEN and CDR2 SYDVKM. The V end lost 7 bases, the J end lost 2 bases, and 15 bases lay between the germline ends. The CDR3 contains 15 residues.

The J gene is TRBJ2-7, the V gene TRBV28; maybe TRBD2 (5 bases). Trimming shortened V by 5 bases and J by 7 bases, and 18 bases separated the two germline ends. Germline-derived CDR1 and CDR2 are MDHEN and SYDVKM. The CDR3 covers 14 residues. This CDR3 is CASSLGILSGEQYF. The CDR3 nucleotides are TGTGCCAGCAGTCTGGGGATTCTCTCGGGGGAGCAGTACTTC.

The chain carries TRBV27 and TRBJ1-2; D may be TRBD1 (5 bases). The CDR3 spans 15 residues. Trimming removed 2 bases at V and 6 bases at J, with 16 bases between. Germline values: CDR1 MNHEY, CDR2 SMNVEV (reference sequence). CDR3 DNA sequence: TGTGCCAGCAGTTTAACCCCAGGAGGGGTGGATGGCTACACCTTC. Its translation is CASSLTPGGVDGYTF.

The chain joins TRBV28 to TRBJ2-2, with D possibly being TRBD1 (6 bases). The length of the CDR3 is 12 residues. Trimming removed 6 bases at V and 9 bases at J, with 11 bases between. Germline CDR1 reads MDHEN; CDR2 reads SYDVKM. The CDR3 nucleotides read TGTGCCAGCAGGTCGGGGACACGGGAGCTGTTTTTT. Translating gives CASRSGTRELFF. Full variable domain (missing parts from reference TRBV28 and TRBJ2-2): DVKVTQSSRYLVKRTGEKVFLECVQDMDHENMFWYRQDPGLGLRLIYFSYDVKMKEKGDIPEGYSVSREKKERFSLILESASTNQTSMYLCASRSGTRELFFGEGSRLTVL.

The chain recombines TRBV28 with TRBJ1-1; 7 nucleotides line up with TRBD1. V was pared by 4 bases and J by 6 bases, with 11 bases of the junction left unmatched. The CDR3 is 15 residues long. Germline CDR1 reads MDHEN; CDR2 reads SYDVKM. The CDR3 protein is CASSSGQEGAAEAFF. CDR3 nucleotide sequence: TGTGCCAGCAGTTCCGGACAGGAGGGGGCCGCTGAAGCTTTCTTT.

This clone turned up a few times. CDR3 sequence: CASRDTRTGISPLHF. Here the CDR3 DNA reads TGTGCCAGCAGGGATACGCGGACAGGGATCTCACCCCTCCACTTT. The chain uses TRBV6-1 and TRBJ1-6; 8 nucleotides agree with TRBD1. Germline CDR1 MNHNS, CDR2 SASEGT. V was clipped by 6 bases and J by 10 bases; unmatched bases: 11. This CDR3 has 15 amino acids.

This clone was seen a single time. The V gene is TRBV28, the J gene TRBJ2-7, with 13 bases fitting TRBD2. The CDR3 runs 16 residues. After removal of 5 bases from V and 3 bases from J, the junction contained 7 bases not matched to a gene. Looked up from germline, CDR1 is MDHEN and CDR2 is SYDVKM. The CDR3 bases are TGTGCCAGCAGTATCACTAGCGGGAGGGCCGTCTACGAGCAGTACTTC. As protein: CASSITSGRAVYEQYF.

The DNA for the CDR3 is TGTGCCAGCAGTGACTCTGAGGGGGAAATCAATCAGCCCCAGCATTTT. Its protein product is CASSDSEGEINQPQHF. V gene TRBV6-4 combines with J gene TRBJ1-5, with D possibly being TRBD1 (6 bases). The V and J ends lost 0 bases and 3 bases respectively, with 12 bases between them. The CDR3 covers 16 residues. CDR1 is MRHNA and CDR2 is SNTAGT in the germline V gene.

The chain uses TRBV11-2 and TRBJ1-1, with 9 bases matching TRBD1. Unmatched junction bases numbered 4, after V lost 4 bases and J lost 4 bases. The germline CDR1 and CDR2 sequences are SGHAT and FQNNGV. There are 14 residues in the CDR3. The DNA for the CDR3 is TGTGCCAGCAGCTCACAGGGGGCTACCACTGAAGCTTTCTTT. Translated: CASSSQGATTEAFF.

The chain combines TRBV4-3 with TRBJ1-6, with 7 positions matching TRBD1. Trimming cost V 7 bases and J 9 bases; bases outside gene matches: 12. Germline assignment: CDR1 LGHNA and CDR2 YSLEER. This CDR3 has 15 amino acids. CDR3 DNA sequence: TGCGCCAGCAACCTAGGGGGCAGGGGCGGTTCACCCCTCCACTTT. It yields the protein CASNLGGRGGSPLHF.

The chain joins TRBV30 to TRBJ2-7, with 7 bases aligning to TRBD1. The germline CDR1 and CDR2 sequences are GTSNPN and SVGIG (reference sequence). V dropped 3 bases and J dropped 3; count of bases not matched to a gene: 8. The CDR3 loop spans 14 amino acids. The CDR3, as DNA: TGTGCCTGGAGCTCCGGGACAGCCTTCTACGAGCAGTACTTC. Protein product: CAWSSGTAFYEQYF.

J is TRBJ1-5 and V is TRBV27; 7 bases line up with TRBD1. Germline values: CDR1 MNHEY, CDR2 SMNVEV (reference sequence). J gave up 4 bases and V 0 bases, and 3 bases lay outside the gene matches. CDR3 length: 15 residues. CDR3 loop: CASSLSPGGNQPQHF. CDR3 DNA sequence: TGTGCCAGCAGTTTATCACCAGGGGGAAATCAGCCCCAGCATTTT.

The gene calls are TRBV10-3 and TRBJ2-3; 10 bases match TRBD2. The trim removed 0 bases at V and 4 bases at J, leaving 4 bases unmatched. This CDR3 spans 16 amino acids. Germline lookup yields CDR1 ENHRY and CDR2 SYGVKD. The CDR3 loop is CAISESSLAGADTQYF. CDR3 coding DNA: TGTGCCATCAGTGAGTCCTCGCTAGCGGGAGCAGATACGCAGTATTTT.

This clone appeared a few times. The rearrangement links TRBV2 to TRBJ1-2; 7 bases match TRBD1. Germline CDR1 and CDR2: SNHLY and FYNNEI. The CDR3 length is 15 residues. V shed 6 bases and J 6 bases; nucleotides not matched to a gene: 13. The DNA for the CDR3 is TGTGCCAGCAGGGATTGGACAGGCCTTCTCCATGGCTACACCTTC. Residues: CASRDWTGLLHGYTF.

The chain combines TRBV27 with TRBJ2-2; possible D gene TRBD1, 6 bases. Germline V gives CDR1 MNHEY, CDR2 SMNVEV (reference sequence). The ends were cut back, 2 bases at V and 3 bases at J, with 16 bases in the middle. This CDR3 is 17 amino acids long. This CDR3 reads CASSLKTGFGDTGELFF. CDR3 nucleotide sequence: TGTGCCAGCAGTTTAAAAACAGGGTTTGGGGACACCGGGGAGCTGTTTTTT.

The chain links TRBV5-4 to TRBJ1-1; the D gene is possibly TRBD1 (5 bases). V lost 3 bases, J lost 4 bases, and 13 bases lay in between. Germline V gene sequence: CDR1 SGHNT, CDR2 YYREEE (reference sequence). The length of the CDR3 is 14 residues. CDR3 sequence: CASSSGQGRTEAFF. DNA for the CDR3: TGTGCCAGCAGCTCGGGCCAGGGCCGCACTGAAGCTTTCTTT.

J is TRBJ1-1 and V is TRBV7-2, with a possible D match to TRBD1 (6 bases). The germline V and J ends were trimmed by 8 bases and 1 base, with 14 bases remaining between them. This CDR3 contains 14 residues. Looked up from germline, CDR1 is SGHTA and CDR2 is FQGNSA. The CDR3 loop is CASRRGTQNTEAFF. CDR3 nucleotide sequence: TGTGCCAGCCGGCGGGGGACACAGAACACTGAAGCTTTCTTT.

The V and J genes are TRBV9 and TRBJ1-1; 7 nucleotides match TRBD1. There are 16 residues in the CDR3. V dropped 0 bases and J dropped 3; count of bases not matched to a gene: 8. Germline V CDR1 and CDR2: SGDLS, YYNGEE. CDR3: CASSVAHRGRDTEAFF. The CDR3 DNA reads as TGTGCCAGCAGCGTAGCCCACAGGGGAAGGGACACTGAAGCTTTCTTT. Filled out from reference TRBV9 and TRBJ1-1, the complete variable domain reads DSGVTQTPKHLITATGQRVTLRCSPRSGDLSVYWYQQSLDQGLQFLIQYYNGEERAKGNILERFSAQQFPDLHSELNLSSLELGDSALYFCASSVAHRGRDTEAFFGQGTRLTVV.

J is TRBJ2-7 and V is TRBV20-1; the D gene is possibly TRBD1 (6 bases). Germline values: CDR1 DFQATT, CDR2 SNEGSKA (reference sequence). Trimming took off 5 bases at V and 8 bases at J, with 13 bases between the two ends. This CDR3 comprises 11 residues. This chain's CDR3 is CSALQTGKQYF. The CDR3 coding sequence is TGCAGTGCTCTCCAGACAGGAAAGCAGTACTTC.

The chain couples TRBV28 to TRBJ1-1; D not resolved. Per germline, CDR1 MDHEN and CDR2 SYDVKM. CDR3 length: 11 residues. Trimming took off 8 bases at V and 3 bases at J, with 7 bases between the two ends. The chain's CDR3 is CASEGDTEAFF. The CDR3 region has the DNA TGTGCCAGCGAGGGAGACACTGAAGCTTTCTTT.

The chain combines TRBV5-4 with TRBJ1-1, with 7 bases lining up with TRBD1. Germline loops: CDR1 SGHNT, CDR2 YYREEE (reference sequence). Losses at the gene ends were 0 bases for V and 2 bases for J; bases not matched to a gene: 7. This CDR3 comprises 16 residues. CDR3 sequence (DNA): TGTGCCAGCAGCTTGGGATATGGGACAGACAACACTGAAGCTTTCTTT. This encodes CASSLGYGTDNTEAFF. Filled out from reference TRBV5-4 and TRBJ1-1, the complete variable domain reads ETGVTQSPTHLIKTRGQQVTLRCSSQSGHNTVSWYQQALGQGPQFIFQYYREEENGRGNFPPRFSGLQFPNYSSELNVNALELDDSALYLCASSLGYGTDNTEAFFGQGTRLTVV.

This chain joins TRBV7-9 and TRBJ2-5; D not resolved. The V gene lost 2 bases and the J gene lost 5 bases, with 3 bases spanning the gap. CDR3 length equals 11 residues. From germline, CDR1 is SEHNR and CDR2 FQNEAQ (reference sequence). The CDR3 DNA follows: TGTGCCAGCAGCTTAAGCGAGACCCAGTACTTC. Its protein product is CASSLSETQYF.

The gene calls are TRBV14 and TRBJ2-1; 10 positions match TRBD2. CDR3 size: 17 residues. V dropped 4 bases and J dropped 5; count of bases not matched to a gene: 11. Germline V gene data show CDR1 as SGHDN and CDR2 as FVKESK. This chain's CDR3 is CASSPFRSSGRNNEQFF. CDR3 nucleotides: TGTGCCAGCAGCCCGTTTCGGTCTAGCGGGAGAAACAATGAGCAGTTCTTC.

This clone was found a few times. The chain carries TRBV2 and TRBJ1-2; D is perhaps TRBD1 (6 bases). V lost 7 bases and J lost 4, with 10 bases in between. The V gene's germline CDR1 is SNHLY and CDR2 FYNNEI. This CDR3 is built from 12 residues. The CDR3 DNA follows: TGTGCCAGCACACAGGGAATCTATGGCTACACCTTC. Translation: CASTQGIYGYTF.

V gene TRBV5-1 combines with J gene TRBJ2-2; the match to TRBD1 covers 9 bases. With V trimmed by 0 bases and J by 4 bases, 1 base remained unmatched. Germline loops: CDR1 SGHRS, CDR2 YFSETQ. The CDR3 spans 15 residues. The CDR3 region is CASSLGDRVTGELFF. The CDR3 DNA is TGCGCCAGCAGCTTGGGGGACAGGGTCACCGGGGAGCTGTTTTTT. Variable domain in full (rest from reference TRBV5-1 and TRBJ2-2): KAGVTQTPRYLIKTRGQQVTLSCSPISGHRSVSWYQQTPGQGLQFLFEYFSETQRNKGNFPGRFSGRQFSNSRSEMNVSTLELGDSALYLCASSLGDRVTGELFFGEGSRLTVL.

This clone was seen a handful of times. The chain uses TRBV5-1 and TRBJ2-1, with a weak D call TRBD2 (5 bases). The V gene lost 2 bases and the J gene lost 9 bases, with 12 bases spanning the gap. The germline V gene has CDR1 SGHRS and CDR2 YFSETQ. The CDR3 covers 13 residues. The CDR3 loop reads CASSFREDGEQFF. DNA of the CDR3: TGCGCCAGCAGCTTCCGGGAAGACGGTGAGCAGTTCTTC.

About this clone: Compared with germline, one end of the junction differs, possibly owing to a read error. The CDR3 region is CATSRDLSVSGANGLTF. The CDR3 DNA reads as TGTGCCACCAGCAGAGATTTATCGGTCTCTGGGGCCAACGGCCTGACTTTC. The chain combines TRBV15 with TRBJ2-6, with D possibly being TRBD1 (5 bases). Per the germline V gene, CDR1 is LNHNV and CDR2 is YYDKDF (reference sequence). The CDR3 has 17 amino acids.